This TCR beta chain emerged from a study of control samples from healthy donors and cancer patients. The V gene's germline CDR1 is SGHTA and CDR2 FQGNSA. The CDR3 totals 13 residues. The ends were cut back, 7 bases at V and 7 bases at J, with 16 bases in the middle. Only in-frame clones appear in the TCRdb table, and some are missing; sequencing was by immunoSEQ multiplex PCR. The data hold some 130,000 clones, with 93% observed a single time. This sequence originates from a man aged 50-59 years with head and neck cancer. The V call is TRBV7-2, the J call TRBJ1-2, with a possible D match to TRBD1 (5 bases). The sequenced material came from PBMCs. The CDR3 loop is CASIPLGGGGYTF. CDR3 DNA sequence: TGTGCCAGCATCCCATTGGGGGGGGGTGGCTACACCTTC.